This T cell receptor (beta chain) was retrieved from a study of response to subunit inactivated influenza vaccine. Findings of the study overall: The authors suggested that few new T cells are recruited per seasonal influenza vaccination.

This clonotype has ten or more counts. The antigen remains unidentified. This CDR3 has 13 residues. Per germline, CDR1 LGHNA and CDR2 YSLEER. V was trimmed by 0 bases and J by 3 bases, leaving 6 bases between them. TCRdb ran MiXCR on the RT-PCR reads and lists one entry per CDR3 protein. The table includes about 190,000 distinct CDR3 sequences, roughly 14% detected once. V is TRBV4-3 and J is TRBJ2-7; no firm D call. The TCR sequence derives from a man aged 50 or older who received an inactivated influenza vaccine. Sequencing was performed on CD8+ T cells sorted from PBMCs, taken 5 to 6 days after vaccination. CDR3 nucleotides: TGCGCCAGCAGCCAAGACAGACTCTACGAGCAGTACTTC. Amino acids: CASSQDRLYEQYF.